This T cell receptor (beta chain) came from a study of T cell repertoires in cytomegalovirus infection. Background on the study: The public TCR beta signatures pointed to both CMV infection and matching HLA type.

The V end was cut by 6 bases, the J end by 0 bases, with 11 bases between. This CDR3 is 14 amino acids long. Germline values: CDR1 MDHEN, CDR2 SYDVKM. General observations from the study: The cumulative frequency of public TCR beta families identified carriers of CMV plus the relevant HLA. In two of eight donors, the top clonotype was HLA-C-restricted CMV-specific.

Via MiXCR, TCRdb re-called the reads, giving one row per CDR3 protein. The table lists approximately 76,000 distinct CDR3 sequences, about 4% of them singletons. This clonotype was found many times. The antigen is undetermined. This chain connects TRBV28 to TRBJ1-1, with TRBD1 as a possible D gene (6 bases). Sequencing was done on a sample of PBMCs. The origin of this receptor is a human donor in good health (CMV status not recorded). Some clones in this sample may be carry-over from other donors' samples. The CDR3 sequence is CASSVRGLNTEAFF. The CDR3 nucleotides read TGTGCCAGCAGCGTGAGGGGGTTGAACACTGAAGCTTTCTTT.